This TCR beta chain is drawn from a study of blood T cell repertoires in COVID-19. Study-wide context: Collection of acute and convalescent COVID-19 samples took place in the United States, Italy and Spain. T cells, B-cell-depleted T cells, or PBMCs supplied cDNA or gDNA.

Per the original methods: It was from reference gene primer amplification that nucleated cell counts were estimated. Libraries were prepared by immunoSEQ multiplex PCR; TCRdb keeps only in-frame clonotypes and omits some of them. V and J calls plus clone size are reproduced from that table; the DNA served to infer D and trimming. The data contain 250,000 to 300,000 clones, 84% of them singletons. After removal of 10 bases from V and 1 base from J, the junction contained 8 bases not matched to a gene. Germline CDR1 is PRHDT and CDR2 is FYEKMQ (reference sequence). This CDR3 has 14 amino acids. The chain uses TRBV13 and TRBJ2-3; the match to TRBD2 covers 7 bases. The sequence came from a man aged 60 to 69 with acute or convalescent COVID-19. What was sequenced was peripheral blood. The CDR3 spells CATRTSRGTDTQYF. The CDR3 DNA reads TGTGCCACACGGACTAGTCGCGGCACAGATACGCAGTATTTT.